The 27 T cell receptor beta chains below come from one sample, sequenced in a study of blood T cell repertoires in COVID-19. Repertoires were generated with immunoSEQ multiplex PCR, while TCRdb's copy carries only in-frame clones and drops some. This sample carries around 150,000 clones, around 87% of them seen once, and the ten largest clones take roughly 2.5%. Sequencing was done on a sample of peripheral blood. The receptor set was obtained from a man aged 50-60 years with active COVID-19.

V and J are TRBV5-4 and TRBJ2-1; 7 nucleotides align to TRBD2. Germline trimming cut 3 bases from V and 9 bases from J; bases unmatched to any gene: 9. The CDR3 contains 14 residues. The germline V gene encodes CDR1 SGHNT and CDR2 YYREEE (reference sequence). This CDR3 is CASSSLQRGGEQFF. CDR3 coding DNA: TGTGCCAGCAGCTCGCTTCAGCGCGGGGGTGAGCAGTTCTTC.

The genes are TRBV4-3 and TRBJ2-3; 7 bases align to TRBD1. J gave up 2 bases and V 0 bases, and 5 bases lay outside the gene matches. Germline assignment: CDR1 LGHNA and CDR2 YSLEER. The CDR3 loop spans 16 amino acids. The CDR3 loop is CASSQDPGQVTDTQYF. The CDR3 nucleotides read TGCGCCAGCAGCCAAGATCCCGGACAGGTCACAGATACGCAGTATTTT.

The V call is TRBV7-6, the J call TRBJ2-1; no firm D call. V shed 3 bases and J shed 0 bases, with 12 bases lying between them. CDR3 length: 16 residues. The germline V gene has CDR1 SGHVS and CDR2 FNYEAQ. The CDR3 region is CASSLAPWSSYNEQFF. The DNA of the CDR3 is TGTGCCAGCAGCTTGGCACCTTGGAGCTCCTACAATGAGCAGTTCTTC.

The chain uses TRBV18 and TRBJ1-1, with TRBD1 identical over 7 bases. Per germline, CDR1 KGHSH and CDR2 LQKENI. The junction had 17 bases not matched to a gene; V was cut back by 4 bases and J by 0 bases. The CDR3 has 19 amino acids. The CDR3 DNA reads TGTGCCAGCTCACGTAGGACAGGTCTGGGTACGGGTGTGAACACTGAAGCTTTCTTT. Its translation: CASSRRTGLGTGVNTEAFF.

The V and J genes are TRBV9 and TRBJ1-1, with 10 bases aligning to TRBD1. J lost 7 bases, V lost 5 bases, and 14 bases had no gene match. Germline values: CDR1 SGDLS, CDR2 YYNGEE. There are 16 residues in the CDR3. This CDR3 is CASSDSRDRGLSEAFF. CDR3 bases: TGTGCCAGCAGTGACAGCCGAGACAGGGGGCTGAGTGAAGCTTTCTTT.

The chain carries TRBV7-3 and TRBJ2-1, with 7 bases aligning to TRBD2. This CDR3 has 15 residues. J gave up 0 bases and V 6 bases, and 5 bases lay outside the gene matches. Per germline, CDR1 SGHTA and CDR2 FQGTGA. The DNA for the CDR3 is TGTGCCAGCAGTCGTAGCGGGTACTCCTACAATGAGCAGTTCTTC. It encodes CASSRSGYSYNEQFF.

This clone came up a few times. The chain has TRBV7-9 and TRBJ1-2; D unclear. The CDR3 is 15 amino acids. Between the trimmed V and J ends, which lost 5 bases and 8 bases, there was a span of 21 bases. CDR1 and CDR2 (germline): SEHNR, FQNEAQ (reference sequence). The CDR3 DNA reads as TGTGCCAGCAGCCCCTGGGGAGGGCCCATTGAGGGCTACACCTTC. It encodes CASSPWGGPIEGYTF.

The chain uses TRBV19 and TRBJ2-7; D might be TRBD1 (5 bases). Germline V gene sequence: CDR1 LNHDA, CDR2 SQIVND (reference sequence). The CDR3 consists of 17 residues. Trimming cost V 1 base and J 2 bases, with 18 bases left between them. CDR3: CASSIASSDTAPYEQYF. The CDR3 coding sequence is TGTGCCAGTAGTATAGCTTCATCGGACACGGCCCCCTACGAGCAGTACTTC. Combining the CDR3 with reference TRBV19 and TRBJ2-7 gives the whole variable domain DGGITQSPKYLFRKEGQNVTLSCEQNLNHDAMYWYRQDPGQGLRLIYYSQIVNDFQKGDIAEGYSVSREKKESFPLTVTSAQKNPTAFYLCASSIASSDTAPYEQYFGPGTRLTVT.

The chain combines TRBV9 with TRBJ2-3, with 9 bases aligning to TRBD2. This CDR3 contains 16 residues. Germline V gene data show CDR1 as SGDLS and CDR2 as YYNGEE. V gave up 4 bases and J gave up 2 bases; unmatched junction bases: 8. For the CDR3, the DNA is TGTGCCAGCAGCTTCACCGGGACTAGCAACACAGATACGCAGTATTTT. Its protein product is CASSFTGTSNTDTQYF. Full variable domain (rest looked up from reference TRBV9 and TRBJ2-3): DSGVTQTPKHLITATGQRVTLRCSPRSGDLSVYWYQQSLDQGLQFLIQYYNGEERAKGNILERFSAQQFPDLHSELNLSSLELGDSALYFCASSFTGTSNTDTQYFGPGTRLTVL.

The J gene is TRBJ1-6, the V gene TRBV5-6; 9 bases match TRBD1. The V segment lost 0 bases and the J segment 10 bases; nucleotides outside the gene matches: 5. The CDR3 is made up of 15 amino acids. Germline lookup yields CDR1 SGHDT and CDR2 YYEEEE. Here the CDR3 DNA reads TGTGCCAGCAGCTTGGGACAGGGGGTAGGATCACCCCTCCACTTT. Encoded protein: CASSLGQGVGSPLHF. Drawing the rest from reference TRBV5-6 and TRBJ1-6, the complete variable domain is DAGVTQSPTHLIKTRGQQVTLRCSPKSGHDTVSWYQQALGQGPQFIFQYYEEEERQRGNFPDRFSGHQFPNYSSELNVNALLLGDSALYLCASSLGQGVGSPLHFGNGTRLTVT.

This chain links TRBV4-1 with TRBJ1-3, with 7 bases that match TRBD1. The CDR3 length is 18 residues. Per germline, CDR1 MGHRA and CDR2 YSYEKL. Trimming took 1 base from V and 0 from J; bases not matched to a gene: 9. The CDR3 DNA reads TGCGCCAGCAGCCAAGTTTATGTAGGGGGCAGCTCTGGAAACACCATATATTTT. Its translation: CASSQVYVGGSSGNTIYF.

The V call is TRBV19, the J call TRBJ1-1; no clear D. Trimming cost V 0 bases and J 4 bases, with 12 bases left between them. The CDR3 loop spans 15 amino acids. Per germline, CDR1 LNHDA and CDR2 SQIVND (reference sequence). This chain's CDR3 is CASSIERRRGTEAFF. Here the CDR3 DNA reads TGTGCCAGTAGTATAGAAAGGCGGCGAGGCACTGAAGCTTTCTTT.

V usage is TRBV11-2 and J usage is TRBJ2-3, with D maybe TRBD2 (7 bases). From germline, CDR1 is SGHAT and CDR2 FQNNGV. The CDR3 contains 14 residues. With 1 base removed from V and 5 bases from J, the gap between germline ends came to 10 bases. The CDR3 reads CASSLGGGGDTQYF. The CDR3 nucleotides are TGTGCCAGCAGCTTAGGAGGGGGGGGAGATACGCAGTATTTT.

The V gene is TRBV6-5, the J gene TRBJ2-3; D is possibly TRBD1 (5 bases). This CDR3 has 16 amino acids. Per the germline V gene, CDR1 is MNHEY and CDR2 is SVGAGI. V lost 0 bases, J lost 6 bases, and 16 bases lay in between. CDR3 in DNA: TGTGCCAGCAGTTACTCTCCCTTGGGGCTCAGCGATACGCAGTATTTT. Its protein product is CASSYSPLGLSDTQYF.

This chain joins TRBV19 and TRBJ2-5; D is unresolved. The CDR3 totals 14 residues. CDR1 and CDR2 (germline): LNHDA, SQIVND (reference sequence). The V and J ends lost 5 bases and 0 bases respectively, with 10 bases between them. The CDR3 loop is CASSLSSYQETQYF. CDR3 DNA sequence: TGTGCCAGTAGTCTCTCGTCGTACCAAGAGACCCAGTACTTC.

This clone has just one count. The rearrangement links TRBV5-4 to TRBJ2-1; 9 positions match TRBD2. The ends lost 9 bases at V and 0 bases at J; junction bases unmatched: 22. The CDR3 totals 20 residues. The germline gives CDR1 SGHNT, CDR2 YYREEE (reference sequence). The CDR3 region is CATKRRAGPSGMSSYNEQFF. CDR3 nucleotide sequence: TGTGCCACCAAGCGCCGGGCGGGTCCTAGCGGGATGAGCTCCTACAATGAGCAGTTCTTC.

The chain employs TRBV6-4 and TRBJ2-7; TRBD1 agrees at 8 bases. V dropped 5 bases and J dropped 7; count of bases not matched to a gene: 7. From germline, CDR1 is MRHNA and CDR2 SNTAGT. The CDR3 covers 13 residues. The CDR3 sequence: CASSRDRTEEQYF. CDR3 DNA: TGTGCCAGCAGTAGGGACAGGACGGAAGAGCAGTACTTC.

The V gene is TRBV12-3 or TRBV12-4, the J gene TRBJ2-7, with 8 bases aligning to TRBD1. V was clipped by 6 bases and J by 3 bases; unmatched bases: 4. The length of the CDR3 is 13 residues. The CDR3 spells CASRKTGDYEQYF. CDR3 nucleotides: TGTGCCAGCAGGAAGACAGGGGACTACGAGCAGTACTTC.

This chain links TRBV7-2 with TRBJ2-7; no reliable D call. Germline V gene sequence: CDR1 SGHTA, CDR2 FQGNSA. V lost 5 bases and J 7 bases, leaving 9 bases between the germline ends. This CDR3 has 11 residues. The CDR3 nucleotides are TGTGCCAGCAGCCCCCGGTTAGAGCAGTACTTC. Protein product: CASSPRLEQYF.

This chain joins TRBV15 and TRBJ2-3, with 12 bases that match TRBD2. Germline CDR1 is LNHNV and CDR2 is YYDKDF (reference sequence). The CDR3 has 16 residues. V gave up 2 bases and J gave up 2 bases; unmatched junction bases: 2. CDR3 nucleotide sequence: TGTGCCACCAGCAGAAGACTAGCGGGGGTCACAGATACGCAGTATTTT. Translating it yields CATSRRLAGVTDTQYF.

The chain combines TRBV10-3 with TRBJ1-3; 7 bases are shared with TRBD1. V was clipped by 5 bases and J by 2 bases; unmatched bases: 9. The CDR3 extends over 16 amino acids. Looked up from germline, CDR1 is ENHRY and CDR2 is SYGVKD. The CDR3 nucleotides read TGTGCCATCAGTCCCACAGGGGCGATAGCTGGAAACACCATATATTTT. Protein product: CAISPTGAIAGNTIYF.

The chain couples TRBV6-6 to TRBJ1-2, with 9 bases identical to TRBD1. Germline assignment: CDR1 MNHNY and CDR2 SVGAGI (reference sequence). J was trimmed by 4 bases and V by 10 bases; bases with no gene match: 13. The CDR3 runs 15 residues. The CDR3 DNA reads TGTGCCACCCGCTTACTAGGACAGGGGATCTATGGCTACACCTTC. Protein sequence: CATRLLGQGIYGYTF.

In this sample, this clone turned up a few times. J is TRBJ1-5 and V is TRBV5-4; 9 positions match TRBD1. The CDR3 is 12 residues long. In germline, CDR1 is SGHNT, CDR2 YYREEE (reference sequence). The trim removed 4 bases at V and 14 bases at J, leaving 7 bases unmatched. The CDR3 here is CASSLGQGTKHF. The CDR3 bases are TGTGCCAGCAGCCTGGGACAGGGTACGAAGCATTTT.

The rearrangement links TRBV5-4 to TRBJ1-3; 9 bases line up with TRBD1. The CDR3 runs 16 residues. CDR1 is SGHNT and CDR2 is YYREEE in the germline V gene (reference sequence). V trimming: 3 bases; J trimming: 0 bases; junction bases outside the gene matches: 4. The CDR3 sequence is CASSYDRGSSGNTIYF. CDR3 nucleotide sequence: TGTGCCAGCAGCTATGACAGGGGGTCCTCTGGAAACACCATATATTTT.

The CDR3 DNA follows: TGTGCCAGCAGCGTAGCTCCTAGGGGTGAGCAGTACTTC. This sequence encodes CASSVAPRGEQYF. This rearrangement joins TRBV5-8 to TRBJ2-7; weak D call: TRBD1 (5 bases). There are 13 residues in the CDR3. Trimming cost V 4 bases and J 7 bases, with 15 bases left between them. Germline V CDR1 and CDR2: SGHTS, YDEGEE. The variable domain in full, completed from reference TRBV5-8 and TRBJ2-7, reads EAGVTQSPTHLIKTRGQQATLRCSPISGHTSVYWYQQALGLGLQFLLWYDEGEERNRGNFPPRFSGRQFPNYSSELNVNALELEDSALYLCASSVAPRGEQYFGPGTRLTVT.

V is TRBV6-5 and J is TRBJ2-5, with a tentative D call TRBD2 (7 bases). Germline V CDR1 and CDR2: MNHEY, SVGAGI. V lost 10 bases, J lost 9 bases, and 24 bases lay in between. CDR3 length equals 14 residues. CDR3 DNA sequence: TGTGCCACCGAGGGGTGGACGGGGGGCGGGTCCCAGTACTTC. As protein: CATEGWTGGGSQYF.

The rearrangement joins TRBV27 to TRBJ2-2; TRBD2 matches 14 bases. V shed 1 base and J 0 bases; nucleotides not matched to a gene: 4. Germline values: CDR1 MNHEY, CDR2 SMNVEV (reference sequence). The length of the CDR3 is 19 residues. CDR3: CASSLLGLAGGPNTGELFF. CDR3 sequence (DNA): TGTGCCAGCAGTTTATTAGGACTAGCGGGGGGTCCGAACACCGGGGAGCTGTTTTTT.